This T cell receptor beta chain was documented in a study of T cells after posttransplantation cyclophosphamide. Study-wide findings and caveats: TRB overlap between skin or GI tissue T cells and blood was limited. After PTCy, TRB diversity resembled that of CNI/methotrexate controls. Later blood repertoires were often dominated by clones from the donor CD8+ memory compartment.

The CDR3 consists of 16 residues. With 4 bases removed from V and 0 bases from J, the gap between germline ends came to 13 bases. Germline V gene data show CDR1 as SGHRS and CDR2 as YFSETQ. Using immunoSEQ multiplex PCR, the repertoire was profiled, and TCRdb retains in-frame clones only, with some absent. The sample lists around 10,000 clones, about four fifths seen once, with about 4.9% in the top ten. Busulfan-fludarabine conditioning, marrow transplant, and cyclophosphamide on days +3 and +4 were administered. This clone occurred once. The antigen remains unidentified. The specimen comprised PBMCs, sampled after allogeneic stem cell transplant with posttransplant cyclophosphamide. The sequence was obtained from a female patient between 50 and 60 years old who received an allogeneic stem cell transplant from a related donor, was CMV-positive, and had no GVHD. A share of the T cells may be of graft donor origin. The rearrangement links TRBV5-1 to TRBJ1-4; D remains ambiguous. The CDR3 bases are TGCGCCAGCAGCCGACTCAACCCCGCAACTAATGAAAAACTGTTTTTT. Amino acid sequence: CASSRLNPATNEKLFF.